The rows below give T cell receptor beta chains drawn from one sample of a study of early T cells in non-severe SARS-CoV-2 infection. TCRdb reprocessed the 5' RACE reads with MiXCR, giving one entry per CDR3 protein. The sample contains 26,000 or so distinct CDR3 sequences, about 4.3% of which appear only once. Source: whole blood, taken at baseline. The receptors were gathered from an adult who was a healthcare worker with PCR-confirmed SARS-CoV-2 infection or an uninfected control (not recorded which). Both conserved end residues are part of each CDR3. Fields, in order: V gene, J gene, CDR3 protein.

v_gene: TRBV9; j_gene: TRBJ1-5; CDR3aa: CASSVATGRDQPQHF
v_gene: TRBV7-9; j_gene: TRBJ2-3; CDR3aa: CASSPRTVTDTQYF
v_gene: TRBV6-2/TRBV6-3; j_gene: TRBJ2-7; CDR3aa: CASSGTETYEQYF
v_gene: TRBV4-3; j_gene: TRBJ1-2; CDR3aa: CASSHGDTRYTF
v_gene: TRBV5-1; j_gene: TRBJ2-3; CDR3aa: CASSLTGVETDTQYF
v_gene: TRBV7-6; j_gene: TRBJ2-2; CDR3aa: CASSLGRARDTGELFF
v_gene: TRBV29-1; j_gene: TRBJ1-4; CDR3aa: CSVARVGEKLFF
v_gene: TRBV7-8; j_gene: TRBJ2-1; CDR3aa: CASSFGTAHYNEQFF
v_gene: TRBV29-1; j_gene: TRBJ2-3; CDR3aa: CTTGPSPDTQYF
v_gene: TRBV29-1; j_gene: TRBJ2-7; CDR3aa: CSVEELAGVEQYF
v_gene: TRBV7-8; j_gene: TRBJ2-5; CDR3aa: CASRRRGPETQYF
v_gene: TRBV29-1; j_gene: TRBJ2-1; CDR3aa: CSVDVTGTLSYNEQFF
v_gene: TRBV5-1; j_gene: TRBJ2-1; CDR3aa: CASSLVLADEQFF
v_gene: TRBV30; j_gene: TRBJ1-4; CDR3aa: CAWSVLGAGMNEKLFF
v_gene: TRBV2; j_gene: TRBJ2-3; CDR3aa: CATTNRSALYF
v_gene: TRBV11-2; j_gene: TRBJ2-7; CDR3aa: CASSKDGSSYEQYF
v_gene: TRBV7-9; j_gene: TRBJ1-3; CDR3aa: CASSLVSYPDTIYF
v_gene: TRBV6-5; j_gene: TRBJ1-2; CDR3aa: CASSYGGGHYGYTF
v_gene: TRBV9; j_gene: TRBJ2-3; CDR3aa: CASTAWGLSADTQYF
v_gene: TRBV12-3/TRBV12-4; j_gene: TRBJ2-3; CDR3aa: CASSSLAGGPGDTQYF
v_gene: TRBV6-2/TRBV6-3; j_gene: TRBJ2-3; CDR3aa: CASTPPGVAGTQYF
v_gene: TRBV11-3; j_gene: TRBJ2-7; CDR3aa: CASSVLIRTGTAPYEQYF
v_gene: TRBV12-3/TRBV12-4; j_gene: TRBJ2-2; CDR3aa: CASSPMGIDGELFF
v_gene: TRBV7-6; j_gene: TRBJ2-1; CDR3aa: CASSLGTDREQFF
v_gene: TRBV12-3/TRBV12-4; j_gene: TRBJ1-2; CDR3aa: CASSLSANYGYTF
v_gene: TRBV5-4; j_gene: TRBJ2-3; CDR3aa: CASSSEISTDTQYF
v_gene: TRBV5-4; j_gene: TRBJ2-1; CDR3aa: CASSSTGEENNEQFF
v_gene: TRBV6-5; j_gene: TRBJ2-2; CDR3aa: CASRPSIDTGELFF
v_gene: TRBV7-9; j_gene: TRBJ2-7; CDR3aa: CASSLTRGPKWDEQYF
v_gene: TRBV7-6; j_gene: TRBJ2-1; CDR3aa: CASSLEGRGVYENEQFF
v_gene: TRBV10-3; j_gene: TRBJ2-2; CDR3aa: CAIGVGGGNTGELFF
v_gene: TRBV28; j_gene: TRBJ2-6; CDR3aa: CASITGIISGANVLTF
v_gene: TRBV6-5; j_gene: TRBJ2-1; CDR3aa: CASSNEGGSAYNEQFF
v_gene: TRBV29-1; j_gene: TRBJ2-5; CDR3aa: CSFRTGRETQYF
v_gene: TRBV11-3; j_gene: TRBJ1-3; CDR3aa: CASSLKGVDTIYF
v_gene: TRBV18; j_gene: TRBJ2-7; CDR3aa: CASSPPQGAQSSYEQYF
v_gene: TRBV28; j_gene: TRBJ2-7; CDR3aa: CASSLWTGGSYEQYF
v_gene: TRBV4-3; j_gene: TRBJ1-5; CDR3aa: CASSQDRRVAQPQHF
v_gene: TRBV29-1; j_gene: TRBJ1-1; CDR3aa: CSVGTGPDTEAFF
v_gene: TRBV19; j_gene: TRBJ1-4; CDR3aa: CASSLERDPGGEKLFF
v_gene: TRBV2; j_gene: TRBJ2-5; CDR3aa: CASSGGMAGETQYF
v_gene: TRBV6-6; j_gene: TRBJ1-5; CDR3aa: CASTPLHGGSNQPQHF
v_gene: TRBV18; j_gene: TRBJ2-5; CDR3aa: CASSPTVTAQETQYF
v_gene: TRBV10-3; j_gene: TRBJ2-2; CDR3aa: CAIGSQGKAGELFF
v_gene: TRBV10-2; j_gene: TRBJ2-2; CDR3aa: CASSGLASNTGELFF
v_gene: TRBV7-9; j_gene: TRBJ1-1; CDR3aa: CASSLGDRRNTEAFF
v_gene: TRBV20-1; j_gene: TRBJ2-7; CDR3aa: CSARTQGGRANEQYF
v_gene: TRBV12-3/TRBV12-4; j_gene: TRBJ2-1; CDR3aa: CASSLVSSINEQFF
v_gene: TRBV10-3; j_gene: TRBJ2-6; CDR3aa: CAISARDRAISGANVLTF
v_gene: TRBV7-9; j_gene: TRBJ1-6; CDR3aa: CASSLEVGVGNSPLHF
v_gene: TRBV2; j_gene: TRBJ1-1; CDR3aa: CASRGMVMNTEAFF
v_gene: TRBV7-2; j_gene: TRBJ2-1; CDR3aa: CASRGTAEQFF
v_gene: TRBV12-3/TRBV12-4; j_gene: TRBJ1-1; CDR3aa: CASSFVAGVTEAFF
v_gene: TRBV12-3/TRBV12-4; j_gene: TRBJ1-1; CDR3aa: CASSPEKNTEAFF
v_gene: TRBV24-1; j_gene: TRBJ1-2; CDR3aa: CATSDPDLNYGYTF
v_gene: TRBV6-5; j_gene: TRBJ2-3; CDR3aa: CASSAQLTGTDTQYF
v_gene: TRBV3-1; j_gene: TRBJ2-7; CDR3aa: CASSPWTARDEQYF
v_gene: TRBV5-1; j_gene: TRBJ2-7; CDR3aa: CASSSQLAPTYEQYF
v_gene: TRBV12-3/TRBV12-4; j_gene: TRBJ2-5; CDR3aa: CASSPGRAGKTQYF
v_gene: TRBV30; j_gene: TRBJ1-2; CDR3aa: CAWDRDDRGYTF